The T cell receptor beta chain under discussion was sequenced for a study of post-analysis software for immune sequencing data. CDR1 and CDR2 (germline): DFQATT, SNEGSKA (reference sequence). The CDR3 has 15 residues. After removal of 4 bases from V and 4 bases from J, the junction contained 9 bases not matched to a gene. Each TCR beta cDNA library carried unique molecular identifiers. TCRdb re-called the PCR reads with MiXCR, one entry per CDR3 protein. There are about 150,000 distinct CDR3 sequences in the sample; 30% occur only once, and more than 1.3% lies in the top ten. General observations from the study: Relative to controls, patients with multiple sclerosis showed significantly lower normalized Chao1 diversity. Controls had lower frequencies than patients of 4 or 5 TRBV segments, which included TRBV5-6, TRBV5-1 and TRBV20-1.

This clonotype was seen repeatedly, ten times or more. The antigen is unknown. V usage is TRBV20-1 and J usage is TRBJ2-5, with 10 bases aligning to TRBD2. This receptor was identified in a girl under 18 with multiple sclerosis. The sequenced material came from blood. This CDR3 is CSATGAGGTGETQYF. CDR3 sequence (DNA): TGCAGTGCTACAGGAGCGGGAGGGACGGGAGAGACCCAGTACTTC.